Below are 8 T cell receptor beta chains sequenced from a single sample in a study of T-cell reconstitution after alpha-beta-depleted transplantation in children. TCRbeta library construction was performed incorporating unique molecular identifiers. From the PCR reads, TCRdb called clonotypes with MiXCR, one entry per CDR3 protein. The data contain hundreds of thousands of distinct CDR3 sequences, around 16% of them singletons. The sequences come from PBMCs from the stem cell graft donor, collected from the stem cell graft. Receptor source: a human donor who donated a stem cell graft to a child with acute myeloid leukemia.

This clonotype was seen only a few times. The chain links TRBV4-1 to TRBJ1-5; D perhaps matches TRBD1 (5 bases). The CDR3 runs 15 residues. V lost 1 base, J lost 5 bases, and 12 bases lay in between. In germline, CDR1 is MGHRA, CDR2 YSYEKL. CDR3 coding DNA: TGCGCCAGCAGCCAAGCCGGACATCTGGATCAGCCCCAGCATTTT. Its translation: CASSQAGHLDQPQHF.

The chain employs TRBV29-1 and TRBJ2-1; possibly TRBD1 for D (6 bases). This CDR3 is 13 amino acids long. Looked up from germline, CDR1 is SQVTM and CDR2 is ANQGSEA. The V and J ends lost 7 bases and 6 bases respectively, with 16 bases between them. CDR3 nucleotide sequence: TGCAGCGCCCAAAACCGGGACACCAATGAGCAGTTCTTC. Residues: CSAQNRDTNEQFF.

This clonotype was found a few times. The CDR3, as DNA: TGTGCCAGCAGGTGGGGACGGACCTTCACAGATACGCAGTATTTT. Amino acid sequence: CASRWGRTFTDTQYF. The chain uses TRBV12-3 or TRBV12-4 and TRBJ2-3, with D perhaps matching TRBD1 or TRBD2 (5 bases each). There are 15 residues in the CDR3. V was trimmed by 6 bases and J by 2 bases, leaving 15 bases between them.

There are many counts of this clonotype. The chain has TRBV20-1 and TRBJ1-6; D is ambiguous. CDR1 and CDR2 from the germline V gene are DFQATT and SNEGSKA (reference sequence). The CDR3 has 14 residues. The V end was cut by 3 bases, the J end by 0 bases, with 6 bases between. The CDR3 DNA reads TGCAGTGCTAGGGGCAGCTCCTATAATTCACCCCTCCACTTT. It codes for CSARGSSYNSPLHF.

This clonotype was detected many times. The rearrangement uses TRBV20-1 and TRBJ2-5; 9 nucleotides line up with TRBD1. V shed 6 bases and J 4 bases; nucleotides not matched to a gene: 9. This CDR3 is 14 amino acids long. The germline V gene encodes CDR1 DFQATT and CDR2 SNEGSKA (reference sequence). CDR3 sequence (DNA): TGCAGTGCACCCTCCCGGACAGGGGTAGAGACCCAGTACTTC. Translation: CSAPSRTGVETQYF.

In nucleotides, the CDR3 is TGCGCCAGCAGCGTGGGACGGCTCTCCTACGAGCAGTACTTC. Encoded protein: CASSVGRLSYEQYF. The chain couples TRBV4-3 to TRBJ2-7; D assignment may be TRBD1 or TRBD2 (5 bases each). The ends were cut back, 5 bases at V and 0 bases at J, with 11 bases in the middle. Per the germline V gene, CDR1 is LGHNA and CDR2 is YSLEER. CDR3 length equals 14 residues.

This clonotype has more than one count but fewer than ten. This chain connects TRBV4-3 to TRBJ2-1, with 7 bases matching TRBD2. Trimming at V came to 6 bases and at J to 7 bases, leaving 12 bases not matched to a gene. The CDR3 contains 15 residues. Germline CDR1 is LGHNA and CDR2 is YSLEER. CDR3 region: CASRRGLAELNEQFF. The CDR3 coding sequence is TGCGCCAGCAGAAGAGGGCTAGCGGAACTGAATGAGCAGTTCTTC.

This clonotype was recorded a few times. The chain is built from TRBV20-1 and TRBJ2-3; the D gene is possibly TRBD1 (6 bases). V was shortened by 3 bases and J by 0 bases, with 16 bases between the two germline ends. From germline, CDR1 is DFQATT and CDR2 SNEGSKA (reference sequence). The CDR3 consists of 16 residues. The CDR3 loop reads CSASGGRSLSTDTQYF. The CDR3 bases are TGCAGTGCTAGTGGGGGCCGCTCCCTTAGCACAGATACGCAGTATTTT.